Shown below are 26 T cell receptor beta chains from a single sample sequenced in a study of CXCR3-negative and CXCR3-positive naive CD8 T cells. Regarding the study as a whole: CXCR3-positive naive cells carried more hydrophobic TRB CDR3s than CXCR3-negative naive cells did.

Antigens for these TCRs are unknown. The method, 5' RACE with UMI labels, was used to prepare the TRB cDNA libraries. TCRdb re-called the 5' RACE reads and catalogs CDR3 proteins one per entry, DNA excluded. Its table records 90,000 to 150,000 distinct CDR3 sequences. Sequenced sample: naive CXCR3+ CD8+ T cells from blood. Subset given: CD45RO-CCR7+CD27+CD95- naive CD8+ T cells expressing CXCR3 (TNR3+). Receptors were obtained from a human donor in good health. Some clones in this sample may be carry-over from other donors' samples.

The V and J genes are TRBV7-6 and TRBJ2-1. Germline assignment: CDR1 SGHVS and CDR2 FNYEAQ. CDR3 size: 12 residues. The CDR3 spells CASSTYYNEQFF.

The V gene is TRBV2, the J gene TRBJ1-4; as DNA is missing, the TRBD1 call by TCRdb cannot be tested. This CDR3 is 14 amino acids long. Germline CDR1 reads SNHLY; CDR2 reads FYNNEI. The CDR3 is CASSESGANEKLFF.

This sequence joins TRBV29-1 and TRBJ2-3; TCRdb gives TRBD1 as the D gene, but with no DNA this cannot be confirmed. This CDR3 contains 15 residues. Germline loops: CDR1 SQVTM, CDR2 ANQGSEA. CDR3: CSVVTDRGRTDTQYF.

CDR3 in amino acids: CASRGLASGYNEQFF. This chain joins TRBV13 and TRBJ2-1; TCRdb proposes TRBD2, but this gene call is untestable without DNA. Germline V CDR1 and CDR2: PRHDT, FYEKMQ (reference sequence). The CDR3 runs 15 residues.

V and J are TRBV7-8 and TRBJ2-7. CDR3 size: 15 residues. The germline V gene encodes CDR1 SGHVS and CDR2 FQNEAQ. CDR3 protein: CASSLDGRLNYEQYF.

The chain joins TRBV29-1 to TRBJ2-1. The germline gives CDR1 SQVTM, CDR2 ANQGSEA. There are 14 residues in the CDR3. CDR3 protein: CSVESQGPYNEQFF.

The chain combines TRBV28 with TRBJ2-5. This CDR3 region has 15 residues. The germline gives CDR1 MDHEN, CDR2 SYDVKM. CDR3 protein: CASSLYRNAEETQYF.

The J gene is TRBJ2-1, the V gene TRBV2; TCRdb picks TRBD2, but there is no DNA to check that call. The CDR3 length is 15 residues. Germline V CDR1 and CDR2: SNHLY, FYNNEI. CDR3 protein: CASSDAAGVYNEQFF.

This chain joins TRBV9 and TRBJ1-1. In germline, CDR1 is SGDLS, CDR2 YYNGEE. This CDR3 region has 14 residues. CDR3 sequence: CASSVVETHTEAFF.

The gene calls are TRBV11-1 and TRBJ2-7; TCRdb lists TRBD1, though no DNA is available to test this call. Per germline, CDR1 SGHAT and CDR2 FQDESV (reference sequence). This CDR3 is built from 16 residues. This chain's CDR3 is CASSLAPRTDSYEQYF.

The J gene is TRBJ2-1, the V gene TRBV20-1; checking the TCRdb D call of TRBD1 is not possible without DNA. Germline CDR1 is DFQATT and CDR2 is SNEGSKA (reference sequence). The CDR3 length is 13 residues. The CDR3: CSANTGDRNEQFF.

The chain uses TRBV5-1 and TRBJ2-7; as DNA is missing, the TRBD1 call by TCRdb cannot be tested. This CDR3 spans 15 amino acids. From germline, CDR1 is SGHRS and CDR2 YFSETQ. CDR3: CASSLVRDSRREQYF.

V gene TRBV7-6 combines with J gene TRBJ2-1. Germline V lookup: CDR1 SGHVS, CDR2 FNYEAQ. There are 12 residues in the CDR3. The CDR3 is CASSSPYNEQFF.

The chain carries TRBV28 and TRBJ1-2. This CDR3 is 17 amino acids long. Germline loops: CDR1 MDHEN, CDR2 SYDVKM. CDR3 amino acids: CASSSVRADYSISGYTF.

The V call is TRBV15, the J call TRBJ1-3. The CDR3 covers 15 residues. The germline CDR1 and CDR2 sequences are LNHNV and YYDKDF (reference sequence). CDR3 region: CATSREGNTGNTIYF.

The rearrangement uses TRBV12-3 or TRBV12-4 and TRBJ2-3. The CDR3 has 12 amino acids. The chain's CDR3 is CASRLHADTQYF.

The chain recombines TRBV7-9 with TRBJ2-1. CDR3 length: 16 residues. Germline-derived CDR1 and CDR2 are SEHNR and FQNEAQ (reference sequence). The CDR3 here is CASSLAMVGAYNEQFF.

V is TRBV3-1 and J is TRBJ2-1; the TRBD2 assignment by TCRdb is unverifiable without DNA. The CDR3 has 16 amino acids. Germline V gene data show CDR1 as LGHDT and CDR2 as YNNKEL (reference sequence). CDR3 region: CASSPQTSGGYNEQFF.

The V and J genes are TRBV28 and TRBJ2-7; TCRdb returns TRBD1, unconfirmable since there is no DNA. The CDR3 extends over 22 amino acids. The germline V gene has CDR1 MDHEN and CDR2 SYDVKM. This chain's CDR3 is CASSLYSRIGIVPEPISYEQYF. Variable domain in full (rest from reference TRBV28 and TRBJ2-7): DVKVTQSSRYLVKRTGEKVFLECVQDMDHENMFWYRQDPGLGLRLIYFSYDVKMKEKGDIPEGYSVSREKKERFSLILESASTNQTSMYLCASSLYSRIGIVPEPISYEQYFGPGTRLTVT.

This chain joins TRBV7-9 and TRBJ2-7; TCRdb reports TRBD1, a call that lacks DNA to check it against. This CDR3 spans 15 amino acids. From germline, CDR1 is SEHNR and CDR2 FQNEAQ (reference sequence). CDR3 region: CASSPPGVGPYEQYF.

The chain recombines TRBV12-3 or TRBV12-4 with TRBJ2-7; as DNA is missing, the TRBD1 call by TCRdb cannot be tested. This CDR3 has 14 amino acids. The CDR3 loop is CASSQRVKGGEQYF.

The chain uses TRBV28 and TRBJ2-3; no DNA is available, so the TRBD2 call from TCRdb remains unchecked. Germline-derived CDR1 and CDR2 are MDHEN and SYDVKM. There are 15 residues in the CDR3. This chain's CDR3 is CASSSGTSVAETQYF.

The chain uses TRBV28 and TRBJ2-3. CDR1 MDHEN and CDR2 SYDVKM come from the germline V gene. This CDR3 has 15 amino acids. CDR3 region: CASTATFGFTDTQYF.

The chain links TRBV7-9 to TRBJ2-1; as DNA is missing, the TRBD2 call by TCRdb cannot be tested. This CDR3 contains 13 residues. Per the germline V gene, CDR1 is SEHNR and CDR2 is FQNEAQ (reference sequence). CDR3 sequence reads: CASSLGTSHEQFF.

The V and J genes are TRBV29-1 and TRBJ2-7; TCRdb selects TRBD1, and the lack of DNA leaves this call unchecked. Per germline, CDR1 SQVTM and CDR2 ANQGSEA. The CDR3 contains 15 residues. The CDR3 reads CSVEDTQGAVYEQYF.

The genes are TRBV23-1 and TRBJ2-6; the TCRdb D gene call, TRBD1, has no DNA to confirm it. Being an ORF, TRBV23-1 has a function that is uncertain. CDR3 length: 19 residues. The CDR3 protein is CASSQSVQDRPSGANVLTF.